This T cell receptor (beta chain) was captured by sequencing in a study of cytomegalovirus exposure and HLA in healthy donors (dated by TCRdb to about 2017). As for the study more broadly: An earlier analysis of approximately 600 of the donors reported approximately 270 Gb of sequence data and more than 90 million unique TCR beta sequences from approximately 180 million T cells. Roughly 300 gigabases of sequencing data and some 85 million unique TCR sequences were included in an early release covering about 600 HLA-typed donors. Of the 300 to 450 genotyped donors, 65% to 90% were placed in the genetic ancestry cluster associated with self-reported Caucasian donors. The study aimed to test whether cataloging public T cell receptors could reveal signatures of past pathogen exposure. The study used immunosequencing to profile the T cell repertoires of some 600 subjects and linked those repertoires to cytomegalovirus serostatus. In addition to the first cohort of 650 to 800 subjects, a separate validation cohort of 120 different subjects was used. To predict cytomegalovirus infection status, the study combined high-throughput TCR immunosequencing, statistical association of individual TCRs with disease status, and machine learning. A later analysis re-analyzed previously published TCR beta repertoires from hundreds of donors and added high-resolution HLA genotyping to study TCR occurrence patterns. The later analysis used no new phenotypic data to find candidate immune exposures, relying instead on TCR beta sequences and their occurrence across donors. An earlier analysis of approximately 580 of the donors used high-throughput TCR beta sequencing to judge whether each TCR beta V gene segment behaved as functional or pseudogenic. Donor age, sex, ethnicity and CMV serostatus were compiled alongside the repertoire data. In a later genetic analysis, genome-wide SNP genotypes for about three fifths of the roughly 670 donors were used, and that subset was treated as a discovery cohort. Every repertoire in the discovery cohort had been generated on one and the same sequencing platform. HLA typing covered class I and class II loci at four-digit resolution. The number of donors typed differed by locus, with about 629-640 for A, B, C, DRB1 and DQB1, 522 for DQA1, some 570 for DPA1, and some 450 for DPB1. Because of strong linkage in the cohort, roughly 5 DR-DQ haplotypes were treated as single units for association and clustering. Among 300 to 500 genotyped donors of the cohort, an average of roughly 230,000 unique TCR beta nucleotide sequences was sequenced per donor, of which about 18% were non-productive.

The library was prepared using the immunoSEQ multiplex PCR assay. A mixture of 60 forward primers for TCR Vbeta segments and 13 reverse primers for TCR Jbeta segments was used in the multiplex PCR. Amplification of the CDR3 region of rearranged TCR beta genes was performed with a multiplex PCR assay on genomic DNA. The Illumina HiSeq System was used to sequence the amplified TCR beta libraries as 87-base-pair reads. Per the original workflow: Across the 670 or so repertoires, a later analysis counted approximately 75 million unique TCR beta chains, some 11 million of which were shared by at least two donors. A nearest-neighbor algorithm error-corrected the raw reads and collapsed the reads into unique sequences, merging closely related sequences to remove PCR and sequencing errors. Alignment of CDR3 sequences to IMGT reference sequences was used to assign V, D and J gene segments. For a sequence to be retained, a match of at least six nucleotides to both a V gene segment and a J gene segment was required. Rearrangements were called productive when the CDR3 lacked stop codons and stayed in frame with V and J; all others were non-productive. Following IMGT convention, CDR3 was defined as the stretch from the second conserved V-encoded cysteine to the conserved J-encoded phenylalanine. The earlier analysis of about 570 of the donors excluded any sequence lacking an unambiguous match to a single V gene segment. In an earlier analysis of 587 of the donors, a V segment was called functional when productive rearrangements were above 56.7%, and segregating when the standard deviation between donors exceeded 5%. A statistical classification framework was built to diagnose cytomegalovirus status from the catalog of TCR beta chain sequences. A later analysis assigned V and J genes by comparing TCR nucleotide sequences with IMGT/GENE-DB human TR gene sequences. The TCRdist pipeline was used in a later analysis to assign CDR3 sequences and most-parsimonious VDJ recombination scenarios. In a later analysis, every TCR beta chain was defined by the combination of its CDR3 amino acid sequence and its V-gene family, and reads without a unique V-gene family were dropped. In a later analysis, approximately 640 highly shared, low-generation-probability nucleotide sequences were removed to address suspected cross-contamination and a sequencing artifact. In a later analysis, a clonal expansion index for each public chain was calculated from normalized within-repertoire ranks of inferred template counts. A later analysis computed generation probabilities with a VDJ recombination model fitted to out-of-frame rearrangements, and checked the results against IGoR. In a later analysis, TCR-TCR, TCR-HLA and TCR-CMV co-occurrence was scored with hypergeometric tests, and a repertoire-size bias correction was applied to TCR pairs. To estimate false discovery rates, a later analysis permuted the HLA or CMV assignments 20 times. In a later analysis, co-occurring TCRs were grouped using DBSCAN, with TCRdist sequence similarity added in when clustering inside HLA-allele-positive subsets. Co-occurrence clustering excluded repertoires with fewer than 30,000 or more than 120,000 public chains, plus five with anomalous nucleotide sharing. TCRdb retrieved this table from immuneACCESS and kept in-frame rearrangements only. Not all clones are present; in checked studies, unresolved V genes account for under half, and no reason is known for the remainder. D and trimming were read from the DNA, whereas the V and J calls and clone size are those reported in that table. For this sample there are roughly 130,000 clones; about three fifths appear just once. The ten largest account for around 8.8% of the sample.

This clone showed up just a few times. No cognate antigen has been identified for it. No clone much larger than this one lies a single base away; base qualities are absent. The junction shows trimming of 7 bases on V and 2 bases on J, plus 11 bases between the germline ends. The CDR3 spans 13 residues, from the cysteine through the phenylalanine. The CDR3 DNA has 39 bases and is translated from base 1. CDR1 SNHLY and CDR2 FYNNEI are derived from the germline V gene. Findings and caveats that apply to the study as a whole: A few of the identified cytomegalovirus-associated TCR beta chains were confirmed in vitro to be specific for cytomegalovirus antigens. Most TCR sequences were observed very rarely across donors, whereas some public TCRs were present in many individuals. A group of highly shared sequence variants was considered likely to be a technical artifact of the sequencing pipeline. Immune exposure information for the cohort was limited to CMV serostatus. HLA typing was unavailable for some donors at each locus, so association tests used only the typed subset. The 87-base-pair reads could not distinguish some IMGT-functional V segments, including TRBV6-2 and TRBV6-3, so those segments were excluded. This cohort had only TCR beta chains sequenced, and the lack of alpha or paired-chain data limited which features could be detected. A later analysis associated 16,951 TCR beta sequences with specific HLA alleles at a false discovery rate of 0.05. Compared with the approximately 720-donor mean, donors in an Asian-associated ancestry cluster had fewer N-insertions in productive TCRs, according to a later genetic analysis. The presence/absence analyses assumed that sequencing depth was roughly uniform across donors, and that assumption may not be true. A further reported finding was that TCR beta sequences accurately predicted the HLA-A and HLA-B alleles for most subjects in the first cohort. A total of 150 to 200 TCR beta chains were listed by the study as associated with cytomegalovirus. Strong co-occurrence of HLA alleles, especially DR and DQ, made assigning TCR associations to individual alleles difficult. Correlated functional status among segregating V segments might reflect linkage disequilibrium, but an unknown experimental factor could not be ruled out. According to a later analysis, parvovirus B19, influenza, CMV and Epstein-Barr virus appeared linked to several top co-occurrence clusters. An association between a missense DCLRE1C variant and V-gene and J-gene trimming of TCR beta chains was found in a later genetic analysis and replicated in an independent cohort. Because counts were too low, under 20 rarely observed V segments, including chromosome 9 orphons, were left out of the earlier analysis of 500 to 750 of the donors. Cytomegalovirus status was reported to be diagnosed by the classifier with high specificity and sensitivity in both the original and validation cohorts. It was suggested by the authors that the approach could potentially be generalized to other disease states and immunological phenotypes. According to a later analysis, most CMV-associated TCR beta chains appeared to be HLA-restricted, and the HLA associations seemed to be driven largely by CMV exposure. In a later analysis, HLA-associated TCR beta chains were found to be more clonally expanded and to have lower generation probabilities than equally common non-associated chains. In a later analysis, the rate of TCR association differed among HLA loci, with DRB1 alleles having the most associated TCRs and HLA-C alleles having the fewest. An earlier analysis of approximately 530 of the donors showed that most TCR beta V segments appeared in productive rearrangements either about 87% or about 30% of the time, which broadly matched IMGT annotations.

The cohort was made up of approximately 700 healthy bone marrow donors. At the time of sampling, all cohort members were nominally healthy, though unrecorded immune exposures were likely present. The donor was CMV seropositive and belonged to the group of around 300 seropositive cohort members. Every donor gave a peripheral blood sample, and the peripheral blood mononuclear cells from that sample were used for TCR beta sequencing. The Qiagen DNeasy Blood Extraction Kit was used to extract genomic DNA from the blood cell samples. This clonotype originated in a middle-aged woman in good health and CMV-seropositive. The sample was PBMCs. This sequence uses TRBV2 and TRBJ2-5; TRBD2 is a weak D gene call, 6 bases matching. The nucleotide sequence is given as TGTGCCAGCAATATGGACTATCAAGAGACCCAGTACTTC. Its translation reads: CASNMDYQETQYF.